Each of the 15 T cell receptor beta chains below was sequenced from the same sample in a study of response to subunit inactivated influenza vaccine. TCRdb passed the RT-PCR reads through MiXCR, listing each CDR3 protein once. The table lists approximately 500,000 distinct CDR3 sequences, around 21% of them singletons, with 2.5% to 3% in the top ten. The same data also contributed to another study, on T cells expressing NK-cell markers. Turning to that study: Scientists made TCR beta cDNA using 5'RACE template switching with UMIs.

The material sequenced was CD4+ T cells sorted from PBMCs, taken approximately 13 days after vaccination. The receptors derive from a man aged 50 or older who received an inactivated influenza vaccine.

The chain combines TRBV12-3 or TRBV12-4 with TRBJ1-1, with a weak D call TRBD1 (5 bases). Trimming removed 1 base at V and 11 bases at J, with 14 bases between. This CDR3 is built from 13 residues. For the CDR3, the DNA is TGTGCCAGCAGTTTAGTGCCAATGGGGCTTGCTTTCTTT. Its translation: CASSLVPMGLAFF.

This rearrangement joins TRBV16 to TRBJ2-5, with D unclear. CDR3 length equals 12 residues. The V end lost 0 bases, the J end lost 5 bases, and 4 bases lay between the germline ends. Germline V gene sequence: CDR1 KGHSY, CDR2 FQNENV. The CDR3 loop reads CASSQSRETQYF. The DNA of the CDR3 is TGTGCCAGCAGCCAATCGAGGGAGACCCAGTACTTC.

V is TRBV20-1 and J is TRBJ2-7; maybe TRBD2 (6 bases). Trimming cost V 3 bases and J 0 bases, with 9 bases left between them. Germline loops: CDR1 DFQATT, CDR2 SNEGSKA (reference sequence). The CDR3 contains 13 residues. The CDR3 DNA reads as TGCAGTGCTAGGCGGGGCCTCTCCTACGAGCAGTACTTC. Encoded protein: CSARRGLSYEQYF.

V and J are TRBV5-1 and TRBJ2-2; 7 positions agree with TRBD1. CDR3 length: 15 amino acids. The germline gives CDR1 SGHRS, CDR2 YFSETQ. V shed 3 bases and J 3 bases; nucleotides not matched to a gene: 5. CDR3 protein: CASSWGTAYTGELFF. The CDR3 DNA follows: TGCGCCAGCAGCTGGGGGACAGCGTACACCGGGGAGCTGTTTTTT.

In its sample, this clonotype was seen many times. The V gene is TRBV29-1, the J gene TRBJ2-3, with D perhaps matching TRBD2 (5 bases). The CDR3 covers 14 residues. From germline, CDR1 is SQVTM and CDR2 ANQGSEA. The V end lost 1 base, the J end lost 4 bases, and 12 bases lay between the germline ends. The CDR3 is CSVEVSVQSDTQYF. CDR3 DNA sequence: TGCAGCGTTGAAGTTAGCGTCCAATCAGATACGCAGTATTTT.

V and J are TRBV7-2 and TRBJ1-3; no definite D call. CDR1 and CDR2 (germline): SGHTA, FQGNSA. This CDR3 is 15 amino acids long. The V end was cut by 1 base, the J end by 2 bases, with 9 bases between. The CDR3 here is CASSLGMKAGNTIYF. DNA for the CDR3: TGTGCCAGCAGCTTAGGGATGAAAGCTGGAAACACCATATATTTT.

The V gene is TRBV28, the J gene TRBJ2-1; 9 bases agree with TRBD1. Trimming removed 6 bases from V and 4 bases from J; junction bases left unmatched: 13. The CDR3 runs to 17 residues. Germline assignment: CDR1 MDHEN and CDR2 SYDVKM. The CDR3 is CASRSRNRGREYNEQFF. In DNA, the CDR3 is TGTGCCAGCAGGTCGCGAAACAGGGGGCGCGAATACAATGAGCAGTTCTTC.

The CDR3 sequence is CASRGQAYNEQFF. DNA for the CDR3: TGTGCCAGCAGGGGACAAGCGTACAATGAGCAGTTCTTC. The chain recombines TRBV12-3 or TRBV12-4 with TRBJ2-1, with D possibly being TRBD1 (6 bases). The CDR3 runs to 13 residues. Trimming removed 6 bases from V and 4 bases from J, with 10 bases in between.

This clonotype occurred a few times. The rearrangement joins TRBV7-2 to TRBJ1-2, with unresolved D. The CDR3 contains 14 residues. V lost 1 base and J lost 6, with 12 bases in between. In germline, CDR1 is SGHTA, CDR2 FQGNSA. CDR3 in amino acids: CASSLDLVKDGYTF. The CDR3 DNA reads TGTGCCAGCAGCTTAGACCTGGTAAAAGATGGCTACACCTTC.

This clonotype was observed a few times. This chain joins TRBV10-3 and TRBJ2-5; no reliable D call. The CDR3 sequence is 15 residues long. Between the trimmed V and J ends, which lost 4 bases and 1 base, there was a span of 13 bases. The V gene's germline CDR1 is ENHRY and CDR2 SYGVKD. In DNA form, the CDR3 reads TGTGCCATCAGTGGATATGACGCAGGCCAAGAGACCCAGTACTTC. It encodes CAISGYDAGQETQYF.

V usage is TRBV6-1 and J usage is TRBJ2-1, with 12 bases lining up with TRBD2. Germline CDR1 reads MNHNS; CDR2 reads SASEGT. V dropped 6 bases and J dropped 10; count of bases not matched to a gene: 7. The CDR3 loop spans 14 amino acids. The CDR3, as DNA: TGTGCCAGCAGGACTAGCGGGAGAAGTAACGAGCAGTTCTTC. Translating gives CASRTSGRSNEQFF.

This clonotype has more than one count but fewer than ten. This chain links TRBV11-2 with TRBJ2-7; possible D gene TRBD1, 6 bases. There are 20 residues in the CDR3. The germline gives CDR1 SGHAT, CDR2 FQNNGV. The germline V and J ends were trimmed by 1 base and 1 base, with 26 bases remaining between them. In DNA, the CDR3 is TGTGCCAGCAGCTTAGGGGTGCTGGGGGCTAGAGATCCTCGGTCCTACGAGCAGTACTTC. Residues: CASSLGVLGARDPRSYEQYF.

This chain joins TRBV24-1 and TRBJ2-2, with TRBD1 identical over 9 bases. V lost 3 bases, J lost 6 bases, and 13 bases stayed unmatched. The CDR3 sequence is 18 residues long. Germline V gene data show CDR1 as KGHDR and CDR2 as SFDVKD. CDR3 protein: CATSDGSGTGLPSGELFF. The CDR3 DNA follows: TGTGCCACCAGTGATGGATCAGGGACAGGGCTTCCATCCGGGGAGCTGTTTTTT.

The chain uses TRBV3-1 and TRBJ1-4; 7 bases map to TRBD1. The CDR3 sequence is 14 residues long. The V segment lost 2 bases and the J segment 6 bases; nucleotides outside the gene matches: 3. Germline lookup yields CDR1 LGHDT and CDR2 YNNKEL (reference sequence). CDR3 residues: CASSQRGRDEKLFF. The CDR3 DNA reads TGTGCCAGCAGCCAAAGGGGGCGGGATGAAAAACTGTTTTTT.

This rearrangement joins TRBV10-3 to TRBJ1-2; 7 bases are a match to TRBD1. CDR3 length: 14 amino acids. With 3 bases clipped from V and 2 bases from J, the junction kept 3 bases outside the gene matches. Germline V gives CDR1 ENHRY, CDR2 SYGVKD. CDR3 loop: CAISEDRANYGYTF. In DNA, the CDR3 is TGTGCCATCAGTGAAGACAGGGCGAACTATGGCTACACCTTC.